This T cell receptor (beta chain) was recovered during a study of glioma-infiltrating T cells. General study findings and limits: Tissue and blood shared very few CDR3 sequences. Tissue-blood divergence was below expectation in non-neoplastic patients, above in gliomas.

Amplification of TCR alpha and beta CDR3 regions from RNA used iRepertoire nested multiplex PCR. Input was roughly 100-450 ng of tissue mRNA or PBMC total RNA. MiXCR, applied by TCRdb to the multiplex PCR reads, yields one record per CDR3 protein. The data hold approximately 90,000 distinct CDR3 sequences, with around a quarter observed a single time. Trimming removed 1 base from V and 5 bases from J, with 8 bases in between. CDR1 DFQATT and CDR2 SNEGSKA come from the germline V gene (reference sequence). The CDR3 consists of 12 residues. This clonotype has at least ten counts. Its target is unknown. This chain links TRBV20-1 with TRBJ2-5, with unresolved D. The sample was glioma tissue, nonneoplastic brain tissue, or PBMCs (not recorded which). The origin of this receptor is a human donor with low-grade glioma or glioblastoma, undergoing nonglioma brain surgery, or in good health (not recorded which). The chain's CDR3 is CSARGVGETQYF. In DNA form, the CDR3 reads TGCAGTGCTAGAGGGGTTGGTGAGACCCAGTACTTC.